This T cell receptor beta chain was profiled in a study of cytomegalovirus exposure and HLA in healthy donors. Sequencing was performed with immunoSEQ multiplex PCR; in TCRdb, only in-frame clones are kept and a portion is missing. The table lists around 300,000 clones, around 87% of them singletons, with about 0.85% in the top ten. This CDR3 comprises 16 residues. The ends were cut back, 4 bases at V and 7 bases at J, with 20 bases in the middle. Looked up from germline, CDR1 is MDHEN and CDR2 is SYDVKM. The gene calls are TRBV28 and TRBJ1-5; D is perhaps TRBD1 (6 bases). The source material was PBMCs. The sequence was collected from a woman between 18 and 29 years old in good health and CMV-seronegative. The chain's CDR3 is CASSSPRTGPGQPQHF. Here the CDR3 DNA reads TGTGCCAGCAGTTCCCCCAGAACAGGGCCGGGGCAGCCCCAGCATTTT.